One sample yielded the 23 T cell receptor beta chains listed below, sequenced in a study of blood T cell repertoires in COVID-19. TCRdb's copy holds only in-frame clones and misses some; the assay was immunoSEQ multiplex PCR. The sample yields around 78,000 clones, 86% seen once. The specimen was peripheral blood. Receptor source: a man between 50 and 59 years old with active or convalescent COVID-19.

In this sample, this clone turned up a few times. The chain joins TRBV7-2 to TRBJ2-1; 12 nucleotides match TRBD2. CDR1 and CDR2 from the germline V gene are SGHTA and FQGNSA. The CDR3 runs to 15 residues. V was pared by 1 base and J by 10 bases, with 5 bases of the junction left unmatched. CDR3 in DNA: TGTGCCAGCAGCTTAGGGCCCCTAGCGGGAGGGGAGCAGTTCTTC. It is translated as CASSLGPLAGGEQFF.

The genes are TRBV30 and TRBJ2-7; TRBD1 aligns across 10 bases. Germline loops: CDR1 GTSNPN, CDR2 SVGIG (reference sequence). Trimming removed 0 bases from V and 4 bases from J; junction bases left unmatched: 9. The length of the CDR3 is 16 residues. The chain's CDR3 is CAWSVPGTGDRYEQYF. DNA for the CDR3: TGTGCCTGGAGTGTACCAGGGACAGGGGATCGGTACGAGCAGTACTTC.

The chain has TRBV30 and TRBJ2-1; maybe TRBD1 (5 bases). The CDR3 extends over 16 amino acids. V was shortened by 5 bases and J by 6 bases, with 23 bases between the two germline ends. The germline V gene encodes CDR1 GTSNPN and CDR2 SVGIG (reference sequence). CDR3 residues: CAWSPLTRQGSNEQFF. DNA for the CDR3: TGTGCCTGGTCCCCCCTCACAAGGCAGGGTAGCAATGAGCAGTTCTTC.

The chain carries TRBV5-4 and TRBJ1-6; TRBD1 matches 8 bases. From germline, CDR1 is SGHNT and CDR2 YYREEE (reference sequence). The J segment lost 6 bases and the V segment lost 4 bases, leaving 6 bases of the junction unmatched. This CDR3 has 15 residues. The CDR3 sequence: CASSRQTGANSPLHF. In DNA form, the CDR3 reads TGTGCCAGCAGCCGCCAGACAGGGGCTAATTCACCCCTCCACTTT.

The chain carries TRBV7-8 and TRBJ2-7, with D tentatively TRBD1 (5 bases). Per the germline V gene, CDR1 is SGHVS and CDR2 is FQNEAQ. The CDR3 totals 15 residues. Trimming removed 1 base from V and 5 bases from J, with 15 bases in between. The CDR3 nucleotides are TGTGCCAGCAGCTTAGTTCGCAGGGCCAAAAACGAGCAGTACTTC. Translating gives CASSLVRRAKNEQYF.

The chain carries TRBV19 and TRBJ2-7; 7 bases match TRBD2. The V and J ends lost 0 bases and 0 bases, in that order; junction bases with no gene match: 29. Germline V CDR1 and CDR2: LNHDA, SQIVND (reference sequence). The CDR3 totals 24 residues. CDR3 region: CASSIDHKRTSGGSIFQSSYEQYF. The CDR3, as DNA: TGTGCCAGTAGTATAGATCATAAGCGGACCTCCGGGGGGAGCATCTTCCAGAGCTCCTACGAGCAGTACTTC.

The CDR3: CASSAGTSGSYEQYF. The DNA for the CDR3 is TGTGCCAGCTCAGCTGGGACTAGCGGGAGTTACGAGCAGTACTTC. V is TRBV18 and J is TRBJ2-7, with 14 nucleotides matching TRBD2. Looked up from germline, CDR1 is KGHSH and CDR2 is LQKENI. The CDR3 runs 15 residues. V lost 5 bases to trimming and J lost 4 bases; unmatched junction nucleotides: 4.

The chain employs TRBV30 and TRBJ1-5; 9 nucleotides agree with TRBD1. Germline CDR1 GTSNPN, CDR2 SVGIG (reference sequence). CDR3 size: 14 residues. Trimming at V came to 3 bases and at J to 1 base, leaving 1 base not matched to a gene. Here the CDR3 reads CAWRGTGSNQPQHF. CDR3 nucleotide sequence: TGTGCCTGGAGAGGGACAGGGAGCAATCAGCCCCAGCATTTT.

The chain has TRBV2 and TRBJ2-1, with TRBD2 matching 12 bases. With V trimmed by 4 bases and J by 9 bases, 7 bases remained unmatched. CDR1 and CDR2 from the germline V gene are SNHLY and FYNNEI. CDR3 size: 15 residues. This chain's CDR3 is CASSGTSGALGEQFF. Here the CDR3 DNA reads TGTGCCAGCAGTGGGACTAGCGGGGCGTTGGGTGAGCAGTTCTTC.

This clone was counted once. Other DNA sequences within the sample encode an identical CDR3. The V and J genes are TRBV12-5 and TRBJ2-2, with 7 positions matching TRBD1. The CDR3 totals 15 residues. V was clipped by 5 bases and J by 0 bases; unmatched bases: 3. Germline V gene data show CDR1 as LGHNT and CDR2 as FRNRAP. Here the CDR3 DNA reads TGTGCTAGTGGTCCAGACAGGGCGAACACCGGGGAGCTGTTTTTT. Encoded protein: CASGPDRANTGELFF.

This clone has only a few counts. V usage is TRBV5-1 and J usage is TRBJ1-2, with TRBD1 as a possible D gene (6 bases). The V end lost 4 bases, the J end lost 6 bases, and 19 bases lay between the germline ends. The CDR3 length is 15 residues. Germline CDR1 and CDR2: SGHRS and YFSETQ. This chain's CDR3 is CASSPSPGEMDGYTF. The CDR3 region has the DNA TGCGCCAGCAGCCCCTCGCCAGGGGAAATGGATGGCTACACCTTC. Full variable domain (remainder filled in from reference TRBV5-1 and TRBJ1-2): KAGVTQTPRYLIKTRGQQVTLSCSPISGHRSVSWYQQTPGQGLQFLFEYFSETQRNKGNFPGRFSGRQFSNSRSEMNVSTLELGDSALYLCASSPSPGEMDGYTFGSGTRLTVV.

The chain is built from TRBV18 and TRBJ2-1; 7 nucleotides align to TRBD2. Per germline, CDR1 KGHSH and CDR2 LQKENI. The CDR3 is 16 residues long. V dropped 0 bases and J dropped 7; count of bases not matched to a gene: 9. CDR3 in amino acids: CASSPPGKPGGNEQFF. The DNA of the CDR3 is TGTGCCAGCTCACCACCGGGGAAACCGGGGGGAAATGAGCAGTTCTTC.

This chain links TRBV7-9 with TRBJ2-7; a possible D gene is TRBD2 (6 bases). From germline, CDR1 is SEHNR and CDR2 FQNEAQ (reference sequence). The CDR3 consists of 12 residues. Trimming pared 6 bases from V and 7 bases from J, leaving 13 bases between. Here the CDR3 DNA reads TGTGCCAGCAGTCGCGGGGCCTGGGAGCAGTACTTC. It codes for CASSRGAWEQYF.

The chain employs TRBV6-5 and TRBJ2-7; 7 positions match TRBD1. This CDR3 is 13 amino acids long. Germline CDR1 reads MNHEY; CDR2 reads SVGAGI. The ends lost 5 bases at V and 6 bases at J; junction bases unmatched: 7. The CDR3 nucleotides read TGTGCCAGCAGTAAACAGGGGAGCGGCGAGCAGTACTTC. This gives the protein CASSKQGSGEQYF.

The chain carries TRBV4-1 and TRBJ2-6; D possibly corresponds to TRBD2 (5 bases). V gave up 0 bases and J gave up 1 base, with 13 bases separating them. The germline V gene has CDR1 MGHRA and CDR2 YSYEKL. This CDR3 region has 18 residues. CDR3 protein: CASSQEVEGDSGANVLTF. CDR3 nucleotide sequence: TGCGCCAGCAGCCAAGAGGTTGAGGGTGATTCTGGGGCCAACGTCCTGACTTTC.

This chain joins TRBV5-4 and TRBJ2-7, with 9 nucleotides matching TRBD2. Trimming took 0 bases from V and 5 from J; bases not matched to a gene: 6. CDR3 length: 15 residues. Germline loops: CDR1 SGHNT, CDR2 YYREEE (reference sequence). The CDR3 nucleotides read TGTGCCAGCAGCTTGGCAGCGGGGGGCGGCAACGAGCAGTACTTC. Its protein is CASSLAAGGGNEQYF.

The chain recombines TRBV3-1 (or the pseudogene TRBV3-2) with TRBJ1-2; D may be TRBD1 (6 bases). CDR3 length: 15 residues. CDR1 is LGHDT, CDR2 YNNKEL, per germline (reference sequence). V was shortened by 4 bases and J by 4 bases, with 16 bases between the two germline ends. CDR3 sequence: CASSPAAGAGYGYTF. The DNA for the CDR3 is TGTGCCAGCAGCCCTGCCGCGGGGGCGGGCTATGGCTACACCTTC.

The rearrangement joins TRBV27 to TRBJ2-3; D remains ambiguous. Germline-derived CDR1 and CDR2 are MNHEY and SMNVEV (reference sequence). The germline V and J ends were trimmed by 3 bases and 3 bases, with 10 bases remaining between them. The CDR3 covers 14 residues. CDR3 sequence: CASSFYSRTDTQYF. The CDR3 DNA sequence: TGTGCCAGCAGTTTCTATTCCCGAACAGATACGCAGTATTTT.

V is TRBV29-1 and J is TRBJ2-3; D is perhaps TRBD1 (7 bases). Per germline, CDR1 SQVTM and CDR2 ANQGSEA. Between the trimmed V and J ends, which lost 4 bases and 3 bases, there was a span of 11 bases. The CDR3 covers 13 residues. The CDR3 region is CSVGQGGTDTQYF. CDR3 DNA sequence: TGCAGCGTTGGGCAGGGGGGAACAGATACGCAGTATTTT.

Only one count was recorded for this clone. The gene calls are TRBV27 and TRBJ1-4; the D gene is possibly TRBD1 (5 bases). Germline-derived CDR1 and CDR2 are MNHEY and SMNVEV (reference sequence). This CDR3 is built from 15 residues. Trimming cost V 0 bases and J 4 bases, with 9 bases left between them. In nucleotides, the CDR3 is TGTGCCAGCAGTTTATCTCAGGGAGGTAATGAAAAACTGTTTTTT. Its protein is CASSLSQGGNEKLFF.

The rearrangement uses TRBV5-1 and TRBJ1-1; D ambiguous. This CDR3 contains 17 residues. CDR1 is SGHRS, CDR2 YFSETQ, per germline. The V end lost 4 bases, the J end lost 2 bases, and 21 bases lay between the germline ends. CDR3 protein: CASSPAGGLRKNTEAFF. DNA for the CDR3: TGCGCCAGCAGCCCGGCGGGTGGCCTTAGGAAAAACACTGAAGCTTTCTTT.

V gene TRBV9 combines with J gene TRBJ1-4; 9 nucleotides line up with TRBD1. V was pared by 0 bases and J by 5 bases, with 5 bases of the junction left unmatched. Germline CDR1 and CDR2: SGDLS and YYNGEE. This CDR3 comprises 16 residues. The CDR3 coding sequence is TGTGCCAGCAGCGTAGTTTCCGGACAGGGGAATGAAAAACTGTTTTTT. Translating gives CASSVVSGQGNEKLFF.

The CDR3 DNA reads TGTGCCAGCAGCTTAGGAGGAGGTGGAAACACCATATATTTT. Its protein product is CASSLGGGGNTIYF. The rearrangement links TRBV7-2 to TRBJ1-3; no definite D call. The germline V gene has CDR1 SGHTA and CDR2 FQGNSA. The length of the CDR3 is 14 residues. V lost 1 base and J lost 3, with 7 bases in between.